This TCR beta chain was recovered during a study of T cell responses to AZD1222 COVID-19 vaccine. The germline V gene encodes CDR1 LNHDA and CDR2 SQIVND (reference sequence). With 10 bases clipped from V and 7 bases from J, the junction kept 5 bases outside the gene matches. This CDR3 comprises 11 residues. The repertoire was sequenced with immunoSEQ multiplex PCR; TCRdb's copy has only in-frame clones and lacks some. The sample shows approximately 45,000 clones, about 87% of them seen only once. Both about-4-week and about-12-week second-dose recipients were combined. Overall study findings and caveats: Donors skewed white British and female; clonal diversity was possibly underestimated. Baseline seropositivity characterized only a handful of AZD1222 recipients. Regions 160-218 and 743-854 held dominance among vaccine-associated CD4 TCRs, which spanned spike.

With regard to this clone: Its target is not known.

The receptor comes from an adult who received the AZD1222 COVID-19 vaccine. The sequenced sample was peripheral blood, obtained 28 days after the second AZD1222 dose. V is TRBV19 and J is TRBJ1-2; TRBD1 aligns across 8 bases. In DNA form, the CDR3 reads TGTGCCACTAGACAGGGGAGTGGCTACACCTTC. It codes for CATRQGSGYTF.